Detailed here is one TCR beta chain. A much larger clone sits a single nucleotide away, making a read error possible. The data stem from a study of T cells in Graves' hyperthyroidism and ophthalmopathy. V was clipped by 0 bases and J by 4 bases, with 15 bases between them. Germline CDR1 reads SGHRS; CDR2 reads YFSETQ. The CDR3 length is 16 residues. It was RNA transcripts that yielded the amplified TCR beta CDR3 regions. The TCR CDR3 was amplified in a first-round RT-PCR using the HTBI primer set. A single record per CDR3 protein comes from TCRdb applying MiXCR to the multiplex PCR reads. Of under 650,000 distinct CDR3 sequences listed, around 15% are singletons.

The receptor was isolated from a woman aged 25-40 years with Graves' hyperthyroidism. V and J are TRBV5-1 and TRBJ2-3, with D perhaps matching TRBD2 (6 bases). The material sequenced was blood. CDR3 sequence (DNA): TGCGCCAGCAGCTTGGATGCGGGACGGGGCGCAGATACGCAGTATTTT. This encodes CASSLDAGRGADTQYF.